The T cell receptor (beta chain) described here comes from a study of blood T cell repertoires in COVID-19. Study background: COVID-19 samples collected from the United States, Italy and Spain covered acute and convalescent phases.

Those enrolled, adults aged 18 to 89 years, came from 20 to 25 US areas. Two negative PCRs, clearance, or symptom resolution were required of recovered Cohort 3 donors. In the source study's methods: Reference gene primer amplification gave nucleated cell count estimates. The repertoire was sequenced with immunoSEQ multiplex PCR; TCRdb's copy has only in-frame clones and lacks some. The V and J calls and clone size come from that table; D and trimming were worked out from the DNA. The repertoire holds a few hundred thousand clones, 82% seen once, with 3% to 4% in the top ten. Germline loops: CDR1 MNHNS, CDR2 SASEGT. V gave up 2 bases and J gave up 2 bases, with 9 bases separating them. The CDR3 is 14 residues long.

Sequencing was done on a sample of PBMCs or T cells enriched from blood (not recorded which). The chain recombines TRBV6-1 with TRBJ1-2, with a tentative D call TRBD1 (5 bases). This TCR came from a woman aged 55-70 years who had recovered from COVID-19. In DNA, the CDR3 is TGTGCCAGCAGTGAAAACAGGCAGAACTATGGCTACACCTTC. Amino acid sequence: CASSENRQNYGYTF.